The 32 T cell receptor beta chains given below trace back to one sample, sequenced in a study of T cells after yellow fever vaccination. TCRdb reprocessed the 5' RACE reads via MiXCR and lists one record per CDR3 protein. The data contain 25,000 to 35,000 distinct CDR3 sequences, over 4.5% of them singletons. The starting material was CD8+ T cells sorted from PBMCs, obtained 10 days after the yellow fever booster vaccination. These receptors originate from a man aged 25-45 years who received the YFV17D yellow fever vaccine.

This clonotype has a count of ten or more. The chain employs TRBV7-8 and TRBJ2-7; 9 bases line up with TRBD2. The germline V gene encodes CDR1 SGHVS and CDR2 FQNEAQ. The CDR3 totals 16 residues. V dropped 1 base and J dropped 1; count of bases not matched to a gene: 5. DNA of the CDR3: TGTGCCAGCAGCTTAGTAGGCGGGAGGGAATCCTACGAGCAGTACTTC. Translating it yields CASSLVGGRESYEQYF. Using reference TRBV7-8 and TRBJ2-7 for the parts outside the CDR3, the full variable domain is GAGVSQSPRYKVAKRGQDVALRCDPISGHVSLFWYQQALGQGPEFLTYFQNEAQLDKSGLPSDRFFAERPEGSVSTLKIQRTQQEDSAVYLCASSLVGGRESYEQYFGPGTRLTVT.

There are many counts of this clonotype. The chain links TRBV11-2 to TRBJ2-3; D is ambiguous. This CDR3 is built from 13 residues. V was cut by 2 bases and J by 0 bases, with 3 bases left in between. Per germline, CDR1 SGHAT and CDR2 FQNNGV. In DNA form, the CDR3 reads TGTGCCAGCAGCTTATTTAGCACAGATACGCAGTATTTT. Translated: CASSLFSTDTQYF.

This clonotype was seen many times. The chain combines TRBV7-9 with TRBJ2-1; perhaps TRBD2 as D (5 bases). The V end was cut by 11 bases, the J end by 7 bases, with 15 bases between. The CDR3 runs to 12 residues. The germline CDR1 and CDR2 sequences are SEHNR and FQNEAQ (reference sequence). The CDR3 reads CALRASGNEQFF. The CDR3, as DNA: TGTGCCTTGAGGGCGTCTGGAAATGAGCAGTTCTTC.

This clonotype was observed at least ten times. The chain is built from TRBV5-4 and TRBJ2-1; no definite D call. Germline CDR1 reads SGHNT; CDR2 reads YYREEE (reference sequence). The CDR3 loop spans 12 amino acids. V was shortened by 3 bases and J by 4 bases, with 5 bases between the two germline ends. The CDR3 DNA reads as TGTGCCAGCAGCTCTTATTACAATGAGCAGTTCTTC. It specifies CASSSYYNEQFF. The whole variable domain, remainder taken from reference TRBV5-4 and TRBJ2-1, is ETGVTQSPTHLIKTRGQQVTLRCSSQSGHNTVSWYQQALGQGPQFIFQYYREEENGRGNFPPRFSGLQFPNYSSELNVNALELDDSALYLCASSSYYNEQFFGPGTRLTVL.

This clonotype was detected once. The chain links TRBV2 to TRBJ2-3; D might be TRBD1 (6 bases). Trimming removed 11 bases at V and 2 bases at J, with 32 bases between. The CDR3 covers 19 residues. Germline CDR1 and CDR2: SNHLY and FYNNEI. CDR3 DNA sequence: TGTGCCTTCAGTTTAGTGTCGGTGGTCGGAACAGGGTACACAGATACGCAGTATTTT. As protein: CAFSLVSVVGTGYTDTQYF.

In this sample, this clonotype turned up many times. As DNA, the CDR3 is TGTGCCAGCAGCTGGGACGCCGGGACTATAACAGACAATGAGCAGTTCTTC. It yields the protein CASSWDAGTITDNEQFF. The genes are TRBV7-9 and TRBJ2-1; 7 nucleotides match TRBD2. V gave up 4 bases and J gave up 5 bases; unmatched junction bases: 14. CDR1 and CDR2 from the germline V gene are SEHNR and FQNEAQ (reference sequence). The CDR3 is 17 residues long. The full variable domain, completed using reference TRBV7-9 and TRBJ2-1, is DTGVSQNPRHKITKRGQNVTFRCDPISEHNRLYWYRQTLGQGPEFLTYFQNEAQLEKSRLLSDRFSAERPKGSFSTLEIQRTEQGDSAMYLCASSWDAGTITDNEQFFGPGTRLTVL.

Worth noting for this clonotype: Relative to the germline gene, one junction end is altered; a read error may explain this. The V and J genes are TRBV6-1 and TRBJ2-2, with 8 bases lining up with TRBD2. The CDR3 contains 17 residues. From germline, CDR1 is MNHNS and CDR2 SASEGT. CDR3 loop: CSSSRFTGGPRNGELFF. CDR3 nucleotides: TGTTCCAGCAGCCGCTTCACGGGAGGGCCAAGGAACGGGGAGCTGTTTTTT.

In its sample, this clonotype was seen a few times. The chain employs TRBV27 and TRBJ2-3; TRBD2 agrees at 8 bases. This CDR3 is built from 16 residues. Germline CDR1 MNHEY, CDR2 SMNVEV (reference sequence). The trim removed 4 bases at V and 1 base at J, leaving 7 bases unmatched. CDR3 loop: CASSSLAGTRTDTQYF. CDR3 in DNA: TGTGCCAGCAGTTCCTTAGCGGGAACACGCACAGATACGCAGTATTTT.

This clonotype was seen repeatedly, ten times or more. This chain uses TRBV19 with TRBJ2-2; TRBD2 aligns across 7 bases. CDR3 length equals 14 residues. In germline, CDR1 is LNHDA, CDR2 SQIVND (reference sequence). Unmatched junction bases numbered 8, after V lost 4 bases and J lost 9 bases. In nucleotides, the CDR3 is TGTGCCAGTAGTAGCGGGAGCGGTACCCGGGAGCTGTTTTTT. It translates to CASSSGSGTRELFF.

The table lists this clonotype with many counts. The rearrangement uses TRBV15 and TRBJ1-4; a weak D match, TRBD1 (6 bases). V lost 0 bases and J lost 5, with 13 bases in between. This CDR3 has 16 residues. Germline V CDR1 and CDR2: LNHNV, YYDKDF (reference sequence). The CDR3 spells CATSRDRGAENEKLFF. As DNA, the CDR3 is TGTGCCACCAGCAGAGATCGGGGGGCGGAAAATGAAAAACTGTTTTTT.

Worth noting for this clonotype: Mismatch with germline at one junction end may stem from a read error. The chain links TRBV7-9 to TRBJ2-1; D remains ambiguous. The germline CDR1 and CDR2 sequences are SEHNR and FQNEAQ (reference sequence). This CDR3 region has 10 residues. The CDR3 bases are TGTGCCAGCAGCTTAGTGGAGCCGGTCTTC. Translating gives CASSLVEPVF.

There are many counts of this clonotype. V usage is TRBV6-1 and J usage is TRBJ2-3, with 8 bases fitting TRBD2. The length of the CDR3 is 16 residues. After removal of 6 bases from V and 0 bases from J, the junction contained 8 bases not matched to a gene. CDR1 is MNHNS and CDR2 is SASEGT in the germline V gene. The chain's CDR3 is CASSSLAVISTDTQYF. The CDR3 DNA is TGTGCCAGCAGCTCACTAGCGGTGATTAGCACAGATACGCAGTATTTT.

This clonotype was found many times. This chain links TRBV29-1 with TRBJ2-7, with a weak D call TRBD2 (6 bases). Trimming shortened V by 5 bases and J by 7 bases, and 12 bases separated the two germline ends. Germline-derived CDR1 and CDR2 are SQVTM and ANQGSEA. The CDR3 has 11 residues. CDR3 sequence reads: CSVYLAGEQYF. The DNA of the CDR3 is TGCAGCGTTTATCTGGCGGGGGAGCAGTACTTC.

This clonotype showed up many times. V usage is TRBV4-3 and J usage is TRBJ2-5, with a weak D call TRBD2 (6 bases). Germline assignment: CDR1 LGHNA and CDR2 YSLEER. The CDR3 consists of 18 residues. V shed 1 base and J shed 3 bases, with 21 bases lying between them. CDR3 nucleotide sequence: TGCGCCAGCAGCCAAGGGCGGGTATATGGGGGAGGCGAAGAGACCCAGTACTTC. Its translation is CASSQGRVYGGGEETQYF.

This clonotype was detected ten times or more. V is TRBV7-2 and J is TRBJ2-5, with unresolved D. Germline V gene sequence: CDR1 SGHTA, CDR2 FQGNSA. Between the trimmed V and J ends, which lost 3 bases and 1 base, there was a span of 9 bases. The length of the CDR3 is 14 residues. The CDR3 spells CASSFSSAQETQYF. The CDR3 nucleotides are TGTGCCAGCAGCTTTTCCAGCGCCCAAGAGACCCAGTACTTC.

This clonotype showed up many times. The J gene is TRBJ2-3, the V gene TRBV24-1; no reliable D call. The V and J ends lost 6 bases and 4 bases respectively, with 13 bases between them. The CDR3 loop spans 14 amino acids. Germline V CDR1 and CDR2: KGHDR, SFDVKD. The CDR3 DNA reads TGTGCCACCAGTATGGGTAACGTAGCAGATACGCAGTATTTT. Protein sequence: CATSMGNVADTQYF.

This clonotype has a count of ten or more. The rearrangement uses TRBV29-1 and TRBJ2-3, with a possible D match to TRBD2 (6 bases). Trimming stripped 0 bases from V and 0 bases from J, with 10 bases between. The CDR3 is 15 amino acids. Germline CDR1 reads SQVTM; CDR2 reads ANQGSEA. CDR3 coding DNA: TGCAGCGTTGAAGATGGGCGGGACAGCACAGATACGCAGTATTTT. Translation: CSVEDGRDSTDTQYF.

The sample holds many counts of this clonotype. This sequence joins TRBV7-8 and TRBJ2-1; D might be TRBD1 (5 bases). CDR1 is SGHVS, CDR2 FQNEAQ, per germline. The V and J ends lost 0 bases and 8 bases respectively, with 14 bases between them. This CDR3 is built from 15 residues. This CDR3 reads CASSLAVGAVDEQFF. The CDR3 DNA follows: TGTGCCAGCAGCTTAGCGGTAGGGGCAGTCGATGAGCAGTTCTTC.

Remarks on this clonotype: This could be a read error, since a much larger clone is one nucleotide away. The chain joins TRBV6-1 to TRBJ2-7; 7 bases match TRBD1. CDR3 length: 16 residues. With 11 bases clipped from V and 0 bases from J, the junction kept 16 bases outside the gene matches. CDR1 is MNHNS, CDR2 SASEGT, per germline. DNA of the CDR3: TGTGCCGGCATCATCCCGACAGGGCGAAACTCCTACGAGCAGTACTTC. This sequence encodes CAGIIPTGRNSYEQYF.

The table lists this clonotype with many counts. The V call is TRBV27, the J call TRBJ2-1; D unresolved. The V gene's germline CDR1 is MNHEY and CDR2 SMNVEV (reference sequence). V lost 3 bases and J 0 bases, leaving 12 bases between the germline ends. The CDR3 loop spans 16 amino acids. The CDR3 region is CASSFVATSSYNEQFF. Written as DNA, the CDR3 is TGTGCCAGCAGTTTCGTTGCGACCAGCTCCTACAATGAGCAGTTCTTC.

This clonotype has a count of ten or more. This chain uses TRBV7-2 with TRBJ2-4; 9 bases align to TRBD1. Germline CDR1 reads SGHTA; CDR2 reads FQGNSA. The J segment lost 5 bases and the V segment lost 5 bases, leaving 10 bases of the junction unmatched. The CDR3 is 16 amino acids. The CDR3 here is CASSEGQGYAENIQYF. In DNA, the CDR3 is TGTGCCAGCAGCGAGGGACAGGGTTACGCGGAAAACATTCAGTACTTC.

This clonotype has at least ten counts. The gene calls are TRBV2 and TRBJ2-7; perhaps TRBD1 as D (6 bases). Trimming took 3 bases from V and 6 from J, leaving 9 bases between them. This CDR3 spans 12 amino acids. Germline V gives CDR1 SNHLY, CDR2 FYNNEI. The chain's CDR3 is CASSDSGVEQYF. Here the CDR3 DNA reads TGTGCCAGCAGTGACTCAGGGGTCGAGCAGTACTTC.

This clonotype occurred many times. This chain connects TRBV7-3 to TRBJ2-6; 8 nucleotides agree with TRBD1. The CDR3 has 18 residues. The J segment lost 1 base and the V segment lost 2 bases, leaving 7 bases of the junction unmatched. Germline values: CDR1 SGHTA, CDR2 FQGTGA. The CDR3 bases are TGTGCCAGCAGCTTATCCGGGACAGGTTTTTCTGGGGCCAACGTCCTGACTTTC. It specifies CASSLSGTGFSGANVLTF. The full variable domain, completed using reference TRBV7-3 and TRBJ2-6, is GAGVSQTPSNKVTEKGKYVELRCDPISGHTALYWYRQSLGQGPEFLIYFQGTGAADDSGLPNDRFFAVRPEGSVSTLKIQRTERGDSAVYLCASSLSGTGFSGANVLTFGAGSRLTVL.

This clonotype was counted many times. The chain has TRBV6-5 and TRBJ1-1; no reliable D call. V was trimmed by 2 bases and J by 4 bases, leaving 11 bases between them. The CDR3 has 14 residues. Germline CDR1 MNHEY, CDR2 SVGAGI. Here the CDR3 reads CASSYEGSGTEAFF. Here the CDR3 DNA reads TGTGCCAGCAGTTACGAGGGTTCGGGCACTGAAGCTTTCTTT.

This clonotype occurred many times. CDR3 sequence reads: CASSQDASYEQYF. CDR3 DNA: TGCGCCAGCAGCCAAGATGCCTCCTACGAGCAGTACTTC. This chain links TRBV4-3 with TRBJ2-7; D is unresolved. The V and J ends lost 0 bases and 0 bases respectively, with 3 bases between them. CDR3 length equals 13 residues. Germline CDR1 and CDR2: LGHNA and YSLEER.

The sample holds a few counts of this clonotype. V is TRBV15 and J is TRBJ2-7; D uncertain. Trimming took 1 base from V and 6 from J, leaving 7 bases between them. Germline V gene sequence: CDR1 LNHNV, CDR2 YYDKDF (reference sequence). The CDR3 has 12 amino acids. The CDR3 nucleotides are TGTGCCACCAGCAGAGGCCCTAGCGAGCAGTACTTC. This gives the protein CATSRGPSEQYF.

This clonotype was counted at least ten times. The rearrangement links TRBV12-3 or TRBV12-4 to TRBJ2-3; 7 positions match TRBD2. The CDR3 totals 14 residues. J gave up 6 bases and V 0 bases, and 3 bases lay outside the gene matches. The DNA of the CDR3 is TGTGCCAGCAGTTTAGCGGGAGGGCCCGATACGCAGTATTTT. Protein sequence: CASSLAGGPDTQYF.

In the case of this clonotype: Just one base apart from a much larger clone, this may be a read error. V and J are TRBV20-1 and TRBJ2-4, with D maybe TRBD1 (6 bases). Germline V lookup: CDR1 DFQATT, CDR2 SNEGSKA (reference sequence). Trimming took 0 bases from V and 12 from J, leaving 15 bases between them. The CDR3 spans 13 residues. CDR3 nucleotide sequence: TGCAGTGCTAGAGATTCAACGAGGGACACTCAGTACTTC. Protein sequence: CSARDSTRDTQYF.

This clonotype appeared a few times. The V and J genes are TRBV19 and TRBJ1-1; a weak D match, TRBD1 (5 bases). Per the germline V gene, CDR1 is LNHDA and CDR2 is SQIVND (reference sequence). Trimming took off 3 bases at V and 1 base at J, with 9 bases between the two ends. This CDR3 is built from 14 residues. Here the CDR3 reads CASSIWGGNTEAFF. The CDR3 DNA reads as TGTGCCAGTAGTATTTGGGGCGGGAACACTGAAGCTTTCTTT.

This clonotype was recorded many times. V usage is TRBV9 and J usage is TRBJ1-6; D is undetermined. The germline V and J ends were trimmed by 1 base and 10 bases, with 9 bases remaining between them. This CDR3 is 13 amino acids long. The germline V gene has CDR1 SGDLS and CDR2 YYNGEE. The CDR3 spells CASSVSSGSPLHF. The CDR3 nucleotides read TGTGCCAGCAGCGTATCCTCCGGGTCACCCCTCCACTTT.

This clonotype showed up many times. The chain carries TRBV27 and TRBJ2-7, with D perhaps given as TRBD1 or TRBD2 (5 bases each). Trimming cost V 1 base and J 6 bases, with 10 bases left between them. This CDR3 has 13 residues. Germline loops: CDR1 MNHEY, CDR2 SMNVEV (reference sequence). CDR3 sequence (DNA): TGTGCCAGCAGTTTATACGGGGCCGCCGAGCAGTACTTC. Translated, it gives CASSLYGAAEQYF.

This clonotype was picked up many times. The chain joins TRBV20-1 to TRBJ2-7; D unresolved. The germline V gene has CDR1 DFQATT and CDR2 SNEGSKA (reference sequence). The CDR3 totals 12 residues. DNA of the CDR3: TGCTCCCTCCAGGCATGGAGCTACGAGCAGTACTTC. Amino acid sequence: CSLQAWSYEQYF.